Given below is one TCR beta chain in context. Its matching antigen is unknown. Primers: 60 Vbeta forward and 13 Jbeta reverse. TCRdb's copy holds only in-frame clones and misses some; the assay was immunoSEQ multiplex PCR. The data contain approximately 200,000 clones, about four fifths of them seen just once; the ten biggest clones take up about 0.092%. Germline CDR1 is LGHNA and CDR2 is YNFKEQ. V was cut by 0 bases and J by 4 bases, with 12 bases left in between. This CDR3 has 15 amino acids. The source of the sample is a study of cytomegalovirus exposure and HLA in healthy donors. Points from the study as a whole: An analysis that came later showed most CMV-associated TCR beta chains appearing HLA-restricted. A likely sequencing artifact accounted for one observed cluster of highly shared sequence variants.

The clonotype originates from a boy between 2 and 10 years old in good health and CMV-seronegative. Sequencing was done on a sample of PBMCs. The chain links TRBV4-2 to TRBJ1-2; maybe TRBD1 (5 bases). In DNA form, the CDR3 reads TGTGCCAGCAGCCAAGAAGGGGAGGGAGGCTATGGCTACACCTTC. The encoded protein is CASSQEGEGGYGYTF.